This TCR beta chain was recorded in a study of blood T cell repertoires in COVID-19. Study at large: Some COVID-19 samples were acute and others convalescent; all came from the United States, Italy and Spain.

Some clones are missing from TCRdb's copy, which holds only in-frame ones; the method was immunoSEQ multiplex PCR. The sample contains about 120,000 clones, 70% to 90% of which appear only once. The CDR3 contains 14 residues. V was pared by 5 bases and J by 4 bases, with 14 bases between. Germline V lookup: CDR1 SGHAT, CDR2 FQNNGV. This clonotype originated in a woman of 80 years or more with acute or convalescent COVID-19. J is TRBJ1-2 and V is TRBV11-2; weak D call: TRBD1 (6 bases). The sequenced material came from peripheral blood. CDR3: CASSPTGGGYGYTF. The CDR3 nucleotides are TGTGCCAGCAGCCCCACGGGGGGCGGCTATGGCTACACCTTC.